This paragraph reports one T cell receptor (beta chain). Its antigen is undetermined. These data are taken from a study of T cells in Graves' hyperthyroidism and ophthalmopathy. General observations from the study: Ophthalmopathy cases were set apart from stable hyperthyroidism by a 13 V-J model. Ophthalmopathy was identified by the model a median about seven months ahead of onset. Most clonotypes expanded in the thyroid (above 0.001) were also present in blood.

RNA transcripts gave rise to amplified TCR beta CDR3 regions. The TCR CDR3 first-round RT-PCR relied on the HTBI primer set. A single record per CDR3 protein comes from TCRdb applying MiXCR to the multiplex PCR reads. The table has around 600,000 distinct CDR3 sequences, 45% seen once. The diagnostic basis comprised clinical symptoms, serum thyroxine and TRAb, thyroid ultrasound and orbital computed tomography. Germline assignment: CDR1 SQVTM and CDR2 ANQGSEA. The CDR3 is made up of 15 amino acids. The V segment lost 4 bases and the J segment 1 base; nucleotides outside the gene matches: 6. The sample was peripheral blood or thyroid tissue (not recorded which). This sequence originates from an adult man with Graves' disease, either hyperthyroidism or ophthalmopathy (not recorded which). This chain connects TRBV29-1 to TRBJ1-2, with 10 positions matching TRBD1. This CDR3 is CSVVTGDRGNYGYTF. The DNA of the CDR3 is TGCAGCGTTGTTACAGGGGACAGGGGTAACTATGGCTACACCTTC.